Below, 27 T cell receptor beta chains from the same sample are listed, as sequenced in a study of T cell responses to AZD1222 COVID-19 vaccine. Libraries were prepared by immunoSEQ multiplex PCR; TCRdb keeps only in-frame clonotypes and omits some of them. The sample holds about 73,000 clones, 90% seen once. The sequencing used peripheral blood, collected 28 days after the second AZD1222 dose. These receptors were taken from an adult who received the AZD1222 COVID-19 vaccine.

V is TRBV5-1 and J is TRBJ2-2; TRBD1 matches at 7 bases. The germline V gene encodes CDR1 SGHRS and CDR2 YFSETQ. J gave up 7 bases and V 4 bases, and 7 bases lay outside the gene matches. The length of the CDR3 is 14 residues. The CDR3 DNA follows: TGCGCCAGCAGCCAGGGACAGTCGAACGGGGAGCTGTTTTTT. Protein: CASSQGQSNGELFF.

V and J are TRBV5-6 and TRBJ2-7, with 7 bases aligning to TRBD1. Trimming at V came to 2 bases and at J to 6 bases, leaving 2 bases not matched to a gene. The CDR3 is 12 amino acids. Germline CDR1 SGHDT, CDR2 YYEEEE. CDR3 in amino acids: CASSLRTGEQYF. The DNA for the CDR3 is TGTGCCAGCAGCTTAAGGACAGGCGAGCAGTACTTC.

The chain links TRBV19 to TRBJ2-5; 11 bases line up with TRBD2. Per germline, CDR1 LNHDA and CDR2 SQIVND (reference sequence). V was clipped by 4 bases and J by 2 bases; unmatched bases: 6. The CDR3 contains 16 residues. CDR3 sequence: CASSKTSGAVQETQYF. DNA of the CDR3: TGTGCCAGTAGTAAGACTAGCGGGGCTGTACAAGAGACCCAGTACTTC.

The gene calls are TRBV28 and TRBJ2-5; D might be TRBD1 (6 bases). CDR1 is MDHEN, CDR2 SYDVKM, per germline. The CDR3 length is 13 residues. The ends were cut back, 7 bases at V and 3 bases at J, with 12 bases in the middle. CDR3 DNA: TGTGCCAGCACCCTGGGGGCTAAAGAGACCCAGTACTTC. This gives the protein CASTLGAKETQYF.

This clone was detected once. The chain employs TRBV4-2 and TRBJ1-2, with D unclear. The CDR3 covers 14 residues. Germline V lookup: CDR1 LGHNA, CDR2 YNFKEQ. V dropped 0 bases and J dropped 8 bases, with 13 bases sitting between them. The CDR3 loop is CASSQDPASGGYTF. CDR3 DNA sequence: TGTGCCAGCAGCCAAGATCCAGCCTCCGGGGGCTACACCTTC.

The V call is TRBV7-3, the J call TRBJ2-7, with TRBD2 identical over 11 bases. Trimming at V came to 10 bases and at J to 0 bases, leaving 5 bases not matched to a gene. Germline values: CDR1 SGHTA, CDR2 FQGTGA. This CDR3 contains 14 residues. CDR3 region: CATATSGASYEQYF. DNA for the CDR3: TGTGCCACGGCGACTAGCGGGGCCTCCTACGAGCAGTACTTC.

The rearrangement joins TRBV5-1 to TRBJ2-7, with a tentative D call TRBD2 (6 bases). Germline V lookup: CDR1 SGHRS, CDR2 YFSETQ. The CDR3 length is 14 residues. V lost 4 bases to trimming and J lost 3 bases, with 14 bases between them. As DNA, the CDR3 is TGCGCCAGCAGCCTGGGGGGTCGTGACTACGAGCAGTACTTC. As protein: CASSLGGRDYEQYF.

The CDR3 bases are TGTGCCAGCTCACCTACCATCCATCGCGGTAGGGCGAATGAGCAGTTCTTC. Its translation: CASSPTIHRGRANEQFF. V usage is TRBV18 and J usage is TRBJ2-1; D not certain. Trimming took 3 bases from V and 7 from J, leaving 22 bases between them. The CDR3 loop spans 17 amino acids. The germline CDR1 and CDR2 sequences are KGHSH and LQKENI.

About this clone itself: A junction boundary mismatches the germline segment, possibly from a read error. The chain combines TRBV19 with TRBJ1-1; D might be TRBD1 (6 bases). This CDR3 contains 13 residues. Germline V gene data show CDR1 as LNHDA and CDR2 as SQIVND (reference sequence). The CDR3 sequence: CASTHTSRGRALF. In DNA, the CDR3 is TGTGCCAGTACACACACTAGTCGGGGGCGAGCCCTCTTT.

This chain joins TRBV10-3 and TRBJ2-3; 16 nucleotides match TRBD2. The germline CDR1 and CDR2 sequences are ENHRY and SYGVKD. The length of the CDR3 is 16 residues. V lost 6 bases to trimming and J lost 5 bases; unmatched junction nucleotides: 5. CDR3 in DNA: TGTGCCATCAGGGGACTAGCGGGGGGGTCCGGAGATACGCAGTATTTT. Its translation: CAIRGLAGGSGDTQYF.

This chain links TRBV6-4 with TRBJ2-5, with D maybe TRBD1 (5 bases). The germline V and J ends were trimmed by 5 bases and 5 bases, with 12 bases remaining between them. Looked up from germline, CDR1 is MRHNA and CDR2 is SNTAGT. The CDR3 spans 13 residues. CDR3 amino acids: CASSLTRQETQYF. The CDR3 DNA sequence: TGTGCCAGCAGTCTGACTCGACAGGAGACCCAGTACTTC.

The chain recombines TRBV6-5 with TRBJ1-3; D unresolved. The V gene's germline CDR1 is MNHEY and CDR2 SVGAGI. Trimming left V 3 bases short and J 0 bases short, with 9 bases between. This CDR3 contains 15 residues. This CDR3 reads CASSYQATSGNTIYF. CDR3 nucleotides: TGTGCCAGCAGTTATCAGGCAACCTCTGGAAACACCATATATTTT.

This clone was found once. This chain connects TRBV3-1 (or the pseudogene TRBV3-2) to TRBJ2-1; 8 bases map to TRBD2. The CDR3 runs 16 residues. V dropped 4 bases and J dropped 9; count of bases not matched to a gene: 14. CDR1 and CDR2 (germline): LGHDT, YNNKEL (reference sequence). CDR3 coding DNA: TGTGCCAGCAGCCGGAGGGGCGGGGGGATCGGAAGTGAGCAGTTCTTC. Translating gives CASSRRGGGIGSEQFF.

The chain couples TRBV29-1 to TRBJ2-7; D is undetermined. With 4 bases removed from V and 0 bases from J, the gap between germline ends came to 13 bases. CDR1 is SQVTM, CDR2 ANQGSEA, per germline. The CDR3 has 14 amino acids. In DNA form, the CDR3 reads TGCAGCGTTGCCCCGCAGTTCCCCTCCTACGAGCAGTACTTC. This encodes CSVAPQFPSYEQYF.

CDR3 nucleotide sequence: TGTGCCAGCACCGGGGGCCATCTTTATCCTGAGCAGTACTTC. It encodes CASTGGHLYPEQYF. This chain connects TRBV28 to TRBJ2-7; D tentatively reads TRBD1 or TRBD2 (6 bases each). V dropped 7 bases and J dropped 7 bases, with 20 bases sitting between them. The CDR3 contains 14 residues. Germline V gene data show CDR1 as MDHEN and CDR2 as SYDVKM.

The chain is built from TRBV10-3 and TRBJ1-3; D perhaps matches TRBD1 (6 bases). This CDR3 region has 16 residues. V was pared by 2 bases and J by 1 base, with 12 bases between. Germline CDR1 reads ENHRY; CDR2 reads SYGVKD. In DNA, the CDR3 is TGTGCCATCAGTGAGAGGGGGGCAGGGTCTGGAAACACCATATATTTT. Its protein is CAISERGAGSGNTIYF.

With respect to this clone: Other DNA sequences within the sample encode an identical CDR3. The CDR3 loop is CASSRGTNEKLFF. CDR3 DNA sequence: TGTGCCAGCAGTAGGGGGACTAATGAAAAACTGTTTTTT. This rearrangement joins TRBV3-1 (or the pseudogene TRBV3-2) to TRBJ1-4; a weak D match, TRBD1 (6 bases). The CDR3 spans 13 residues. Trimming took 6 bases from V and 2 from J, leaving 7 bases between them. The V gene's germline CDR1 is LGHDT and CDR2 YNNKEL (reference sequence).

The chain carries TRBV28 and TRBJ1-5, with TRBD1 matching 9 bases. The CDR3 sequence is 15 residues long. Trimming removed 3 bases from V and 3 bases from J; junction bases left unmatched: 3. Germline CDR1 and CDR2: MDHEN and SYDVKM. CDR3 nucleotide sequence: TGTGCCAGCAGTTTTGGGACAGGGTACAATCAGCCCCAGCATTTT. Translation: CASSFGTGYNQPQHF. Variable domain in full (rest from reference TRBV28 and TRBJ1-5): DVKVTQSSRYLVKRTGEKVFLECVQDMDHENMFWYRQDPGLGLRLIYFSYDVKMKEKGDIPEGYSVSREKKERFSLILESASTNQTSMYLCASSFGTGYNQPQHFGDGTRLSIL.

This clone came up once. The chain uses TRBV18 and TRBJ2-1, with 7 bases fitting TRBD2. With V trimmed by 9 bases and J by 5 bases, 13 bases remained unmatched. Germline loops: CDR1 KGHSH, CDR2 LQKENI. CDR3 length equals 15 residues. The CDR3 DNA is TGTGCCAGTCACCAACCCGGGACTAACAACAATGAGCAGTTCTTC. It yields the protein CASHQPGTNNNEQFF.

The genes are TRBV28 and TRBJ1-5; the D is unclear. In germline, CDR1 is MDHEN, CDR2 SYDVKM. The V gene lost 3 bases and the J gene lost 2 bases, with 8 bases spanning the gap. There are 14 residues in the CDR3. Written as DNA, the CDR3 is TGTGCCAGCAGTTTTGGCCGGGGCAATCAGCCCCAGCATTTT. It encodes CASSFGRGNQPQHF.

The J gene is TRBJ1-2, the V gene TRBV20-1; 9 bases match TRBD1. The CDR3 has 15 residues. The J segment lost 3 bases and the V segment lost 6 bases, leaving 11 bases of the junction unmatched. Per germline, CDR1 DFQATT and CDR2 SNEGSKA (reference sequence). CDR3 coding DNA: TGCAGTGCGAGTGGACAGGGGTTGGTTTACTATGGCTACACCTTC. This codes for CSASGQGLVYYGYTF.

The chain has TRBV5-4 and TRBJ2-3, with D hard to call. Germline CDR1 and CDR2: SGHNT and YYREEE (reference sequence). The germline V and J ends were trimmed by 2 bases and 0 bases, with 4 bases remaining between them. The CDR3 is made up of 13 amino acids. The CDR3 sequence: CASSFASTDTQYF. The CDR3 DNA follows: TGTGCCAGCAGCTTTGCTAGCACAGATACGCAGTATTTT. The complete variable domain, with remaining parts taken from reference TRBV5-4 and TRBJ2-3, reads ETGVTQSPTHLIKTRGQQVTLRCSSQSGHNTVSWYQQALGQGPQFIFQYYREEENGRGNFPPRFSGLQFPNYSSELNVNALELDDSALYLCASSFASTDTQYFGPGTRLTVL.

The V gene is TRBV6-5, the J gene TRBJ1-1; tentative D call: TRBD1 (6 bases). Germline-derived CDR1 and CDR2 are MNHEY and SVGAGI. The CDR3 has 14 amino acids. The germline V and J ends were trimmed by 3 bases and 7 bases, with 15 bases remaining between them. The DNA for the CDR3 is TGTGCCAGCAGTTATTCGGGGGGCAAGGGTGAAGCTTTCTTT. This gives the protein CASSYSGGKGEAFF.

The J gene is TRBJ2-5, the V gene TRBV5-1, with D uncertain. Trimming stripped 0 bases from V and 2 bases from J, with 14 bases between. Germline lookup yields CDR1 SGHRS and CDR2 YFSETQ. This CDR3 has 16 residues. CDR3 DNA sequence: TGCGCCAGCAGCTTGGGAGTTGGGTTCACTCAAGAGACCCAGTACTTC. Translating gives CASSLGVGFTQETQYF.

This CDR3 reads CASTQTGIFTEAFF. The CDR3 DNA is TGTGCCAGCACCCAAACGGGCATTTTCACTGAAGCTTTCTTT. The chain recombines TRBV9 with TRBJ1-1; D is unclear. The CDR3 is made up of 14 amino acids. In germline, CDR1 is SGDLS, CDR2 YYNGEE. With 6 bases removed from V and 4 bases from J, the gap between germline ends came to 16 bases. The full variable domain, in which reference TRBV9 and TRBJ1-1 provide the parts outside the CDR3, is DSGVTQTPKHLITATGQRVTLRCSPRSGDLSVYWYQQSLDQGLQFLIQYYNGEERAKGNILERFSAQQFPDLHSELNLSSLELGDSALYFCASTQTGIFTEAFFGQGTRLTVV.

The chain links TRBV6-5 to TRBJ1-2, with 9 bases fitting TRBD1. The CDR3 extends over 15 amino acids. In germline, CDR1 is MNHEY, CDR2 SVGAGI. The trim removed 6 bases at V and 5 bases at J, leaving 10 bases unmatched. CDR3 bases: TGTGCCAGCAGCACCGGGACAGGGATGGAGTATGGCTACACCTTC. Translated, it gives CASSTGTGMEYGYTF.

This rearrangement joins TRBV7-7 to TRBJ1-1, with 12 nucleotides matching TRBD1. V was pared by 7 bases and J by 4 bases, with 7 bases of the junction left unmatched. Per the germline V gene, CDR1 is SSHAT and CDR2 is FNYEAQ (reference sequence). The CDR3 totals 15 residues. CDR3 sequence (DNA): TGTGCCAGCAATCCACGGGACAGGGGGCCCACTGAAGCTTTCTTT. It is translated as CASNPRDRGPTEAFF.